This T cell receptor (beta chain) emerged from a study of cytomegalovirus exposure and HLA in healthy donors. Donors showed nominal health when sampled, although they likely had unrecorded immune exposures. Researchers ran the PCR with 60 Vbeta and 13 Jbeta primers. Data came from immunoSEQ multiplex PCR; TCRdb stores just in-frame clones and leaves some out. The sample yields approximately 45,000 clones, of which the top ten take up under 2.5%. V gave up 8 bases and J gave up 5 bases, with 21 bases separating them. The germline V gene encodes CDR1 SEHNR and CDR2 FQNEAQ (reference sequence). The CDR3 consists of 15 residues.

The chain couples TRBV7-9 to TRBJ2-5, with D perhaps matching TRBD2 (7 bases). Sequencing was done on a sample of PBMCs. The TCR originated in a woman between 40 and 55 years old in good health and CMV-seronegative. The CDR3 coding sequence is TGTGCCAGCTCTCGAGGGTGGGGGGGCCTCGAGACCCAGTACTTC. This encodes CASSRGWGGLETQYF.